Listed here are 11 T cell receptor beta chains from one sample, sequenced in a study of T cell changes during pregnancy in multiple sclerosis. The repertoire was sequenced with immunoSEQ multiplex PCR; TCRdb's copy has only in-frame clones and lacks some. The repertoire holds about 87,000 clones, with roughly 93% as singletons. Sequenced here: peripheral blood, sampled in the third trimester of pregnancy. The receptors were gathered from a female donor in good health, enrolled as a control in a pregnancy study.

This chain connects TRBV27 to TRBJ1-1, with D maybe TRBD1 (6 bases). CDR3 length equals 20 residues. Trimming shortened V by 4 bases and J by 1 base, and 28 bases separated the two germline ends. Per the germline V gene, CDR1 is MNHEY and CDR2 is SMNVEV (reference sequence). The CDR3 nucleotides are TGTGCCAGCAGTTCTTTATTAATTTATGGCAGGGGAATGAGGAACACTGAAGCTTTCTTT. Encoded protein: CASSSLLIYGRGMRNTEAFF.

The chain couples TRBV7-9 to TRBJ1-2; 10 bases map to TRBD1. V shed 5 bases and J 5 bases; nucleotides not matched to a gene: 8. CDR3 length: 15 residues. Germline assignment: CDR1 SEHNR and CDR2 FQNEAQ (reference sequence). The CDR3 nucleotides are TGTGCCAGCAGCCTAGGACAGGGGGTTTCTTATGGCTACACCTTC. Translation: CASSLGQGVSYGYTF.

This chain links TRBV7-8 with TRBJ1-5; unclear D gene. The CDR3 loop spans 16 amino acids. The ends were cut back, 0 bases at V and 5 bases at J, with 14 bases in the middle. Germline CDR1 reads SGHVS; CDR2 reads FQNEAQ. CDR3 residues: CASSLAPGIMDQPQHF. As DNA, the CDR3 is TGTGCCAGCAGCTTAGCACCGGGGATAATGGATCAGCCCCAGCATTTT.

V usage is TRBV28 and J usage is TRBJ1-2; maybe TRBD1 (6 bases). Germline CDR1 MDHEN, CDR2 SYDVKM. V was trimmed by 8 bases and J by 4 bases, leaving 26 bases between them. CDR3 length equals 17 residues. In DNA, the CDR3 is TGTGCCAGCCTGAAGAATGGGGGTAGGGGGAGGGGCTATGGCTACACCTTC. It translates to CASLKNGGRGRGYGYTF.

The V gene is TRBV27, the J gene TRBJ2-7, with D maybe TRBD1 (5 bases). V was clipped by 7 bases and J by 3 bases, with 16 bases between them. Per the germline V gene, CDR1 is MNHEY and CDR2 is SMNVEV (reference sequence). This CDR3 has 14 residues. CDR3 sequence: CASKGTPDSYEQYF. CDR3 nucleotide sequence: TGTGCCAGCAAAGGAACGCCCGACAGCTACGAGCAGTACTTC.

This rearrangement joins TRBV5-1 to TRBJ2-1; 14 bases align to TRBD2. CDR1 and CDR2 from the germline V gene are SGHRS and YFSETQ. This CDR3 comprises 14 residues. J gave up 6 bases and V 7 bases, and 3 bases lay outside the gene matches. The CDR3 region is CASRGTSGSNEQFF. The CDR3 DNA reads TGCGCCAGCCGAGGGACTAGCGGGAGCAATGAGCAGTTCTTC.

This sequence joins TRBV13 and TRBJ1-1; 9 bases fit TRBD1. The CDR3 has 17 residues. The junction had 9 bases not matched to a gene; V was cut back by 2 bases and J by 2 bases. CDR1 PRHDT and CDR2 FYEKMQ come from the germline V gene (reference sequence). The CDR3 here is CASSLWDRALLNTEAFF. CDR3 nucleotide sequence: TGTGCCAGCAGCTTATGGGACAGGGCATTGCTAAACACTGAAGCTTTCTTT.

CDR3 sequence (DNA): TGTGCCAGCAGTCCCAGGACAGGCGCCACCTACAATGAGCAGTTCTTC. It translates to CASSPRTGATYNEQFF. The chain is built from TRBV28 and TRBJ2-1; TRBD1 agrees at 7 bases. The germline CDR1 and CDR2 sequences are MDHEN and SYDVKM. Trimming took 5 bases from V and 2 from J; bases not matched to a gene: 9. The CDR3 loop spans 16 amino acids.

The V gene is TRBV6-6, the J gene TRBJ1-1; D is perhaps TRBD1 (6 bases). This CDR3 has 14 residues. V was shortened by 2 bases and J by 5 bases, with 12 bases between the two germline ends. Germline values: CDR1 MNHNY, CDR2 SVGAGI (reference sequence). The CDR3 spells CASSYLQGDTEAFF. The CDR3 DNA reads as TGTGCCAGCAGTTACCTACAGGGAGATACTGAAGCTTTCTTT.

CDR3 in amino acids: CASSFTQGLETQYF. CDR3 bases: TGTGCCAGCAGCTTTACGCAGGGGCTAGAGACCCAGTACTTC. The chain uses TRBV11-2 and TRBJ2-5, with a weak D call TRBD1 (6 bases). Germline loops: CDR1 SGHAT, CDR2 FQNNGV. The CDR3 is 14 amino acids. Deletions cut 3 bases from V and 4 bases from J, with 12 bases between.

The chain uses TRBV27 and TRBJ2-3; D is unclear. The CDR3 is made up of 14 amino acids. The V end was cut by 3 bases, the J end by 2 bases, with 9 bases between. The germline V gene has CDR1 MNHEY and CDR2 SMNVEV (reference sequence). The CDR3 sequence: CASSFNINTDTQYF. The CDR3 nucleotides are TGTGCCAGCAGTTTTAATATTAACACAGATACGCAGTATTTT.